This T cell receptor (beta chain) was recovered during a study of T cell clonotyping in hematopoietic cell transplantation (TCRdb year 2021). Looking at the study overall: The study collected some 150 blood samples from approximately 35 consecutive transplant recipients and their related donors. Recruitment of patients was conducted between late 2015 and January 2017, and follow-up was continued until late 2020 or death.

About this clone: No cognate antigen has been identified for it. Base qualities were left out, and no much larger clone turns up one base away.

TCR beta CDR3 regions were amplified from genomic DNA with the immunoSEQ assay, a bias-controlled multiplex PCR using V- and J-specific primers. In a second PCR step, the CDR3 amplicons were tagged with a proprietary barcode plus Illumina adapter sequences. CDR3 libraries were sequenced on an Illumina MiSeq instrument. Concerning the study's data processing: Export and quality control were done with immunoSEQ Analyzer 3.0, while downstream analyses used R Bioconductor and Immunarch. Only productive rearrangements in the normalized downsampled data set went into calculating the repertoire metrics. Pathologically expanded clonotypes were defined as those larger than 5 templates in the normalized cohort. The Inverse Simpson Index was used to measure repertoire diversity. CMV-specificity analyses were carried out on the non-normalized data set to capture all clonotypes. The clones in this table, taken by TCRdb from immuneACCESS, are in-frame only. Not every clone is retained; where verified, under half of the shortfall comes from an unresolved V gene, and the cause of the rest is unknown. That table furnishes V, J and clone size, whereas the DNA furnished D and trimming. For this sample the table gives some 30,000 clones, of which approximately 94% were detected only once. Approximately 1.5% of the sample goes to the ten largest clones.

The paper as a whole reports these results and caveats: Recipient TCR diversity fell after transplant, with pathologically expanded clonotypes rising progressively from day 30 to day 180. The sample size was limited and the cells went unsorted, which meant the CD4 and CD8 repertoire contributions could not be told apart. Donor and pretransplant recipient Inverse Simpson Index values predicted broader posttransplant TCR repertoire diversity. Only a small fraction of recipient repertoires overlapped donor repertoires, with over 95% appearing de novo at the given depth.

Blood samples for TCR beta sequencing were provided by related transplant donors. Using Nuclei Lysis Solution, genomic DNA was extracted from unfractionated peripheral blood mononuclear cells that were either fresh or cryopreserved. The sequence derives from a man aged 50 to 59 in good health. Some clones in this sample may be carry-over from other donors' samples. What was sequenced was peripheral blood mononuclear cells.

The CDR3 in this case is CASSTIGQGFTEAFF. The nucleotides read TGCGCCAGCAGTACCATCGGACAGGGGTTCACTGAAGCTTTCTTT. Recombination linked TRBV4-3 to TRBJ1-1; 9 of the junction bases match TRBD1. Relative to germline, V is missing 6 bases and J is missing 4 bases, with 9 bases of the junction outside any gene match. The cysteine opens and the phenylalanine closes a CDR3 of 15 amino acids. Of all the DNA, just the CDR3 is kept, 45 bases in frame from base 1. CDR1 and CDR2, per the germline V gene, are LGHNA and YSLEER.